The clone carrying this TCR beta chain was detected once. Its antigen is unknown. This CDR3 is 13 amino acids long. The germline CDR1 and CDR2 sequences are GTSNPN and SVGIG (reference sequence). The data are from a study of cytomegalovirus exposure and HLA in healthy donors. Study-wide results and caveats: In a later analysis, HLA-associated TCR beta chains were more clonally expanded than equally common others.

Despite likely unrecorded immune exposures, the donors were nominally healthy at the time of sampling. Primers: 60 Vbeta forward and 13 Jbeta reverse. Libraries were prepared by immunoSEQ multiplex PCR; TCRdb keeps only in-frame clonotypes and omits some of them. The table lists about 160,000 clones, under 75% of them singletons. This TCR derives from a man between 40 and 49 years old in good health and CMV-seropositive. The V gene is TRBV30, the J gene TRBJ2-5, with TRBD1 as a possible D gene (7 bases). The J call could be wrong; TRBJ2-7 is a better fit for the DNA end. Sequenced material: PBMCs. CDR3 protein: CAWSLEGASEQYF. CDR3 DNA sequence: TGTGCCTGGAGTTTGGAGGGGGCTTCCGAGCAGTACTTC.